A selection of T cell receptor beta chains follows, all from one sample in a study of blood T cell repertoires in COVID-19. TCRdb keeps only in-frame clones here, not all; method: immunoSEQ multiplex PCR. Of about 280,000 clones listed, 85% were seen once; the top ten hold about 2.7%. Sequences were obtained from PBMCs or T cells enriched from blood (not recorded which). The receptors shown here come from a woman in her fifties or sixties who had recovered from COVID-19. CDR3s leave out the opening cysteine and the closing phenylalanine or tryptophan. The order of the fields is J gene, clone size, V gene, CDR3 protein. Clone size is stated in some rows and not others, as once, few, many or a class when expanded.

TRBJ2-5 - TRBV6-5 ASSSLLGGVETQY
TRBJ2-1 - TRBV5-1 ASSLRGRTRNNEQF
TRBJ1-2 - TRBV15 ATSREGTDYGYT
TRBJ2-7 - TRBV6-2/TRBV6-3 ASSSQAGGRYEQY
TRBJ1-1 few TRBV5-5 ASSLDSPEAF
TRBJ2-3 - TRBV6-5 ASRGQLPSTDTQY
TRBJ1-5 - TRBV5-4 ASSLGGQGIQPQH
TRBJ2-1 - TRBV6-2/TRBV6-3 ASSSGQVDEQF
TRBJ1-5 - TRBV19 ASSIDRAAAPNQPQH
TRBJ1-3 - TRBV12-3/TRBV12-4 ASTQGGNTIY
TRBJ1-3 - TRBV12-3/TRBV12-4 ASSLAEGNTIY
TRBJ2-5 - TRBV6-2/TRBV6-3 ASSYPGLRGQETQY
TRBJ2-1 few TRBV7-2 ASSLSIGSSYNEQF
TRBJ2-2 - TRBV9 ASSVVPSTRSAGELF
TRBJ2-7 once TRBV21-1 ASSKALRGGDTCEQY
TRBJ1-6 - TRBV6-2/TRBV6-3 ASSSHRGGNSPLH
TRBJ1-2 - TRBV11-2 ASSLDPGNGYT
TRBJ2-7 few TRBV7-6 ASSSQAGSSYEQY
TRBJ1-6 - TRBV28 ASKLGRDSPLH
TRBJ2-1 - TRBV3-1/TRBV3-2 ASSQDYLQEQF
TRBJ1-1 - TRBV6-2/TRBV6-3 ASSYTGQGVQAF
TRBJ1-1 - TRBV29-1 SVARSSRQTREAF
TRBJ2-3 - TRBV2 ASSRGRADTQY
TRBJ1-3 - TRBV5-4 ASSLKGGHTIY
TRBJ1-2 - TRBV29-1 SVEDLVGGNYGYT
TRBJ2-5 - TRBV7-9 ASSLSGAIETQY
TRBJ1-1 - TRBV5-1 ASSSTARGQDTEAF
TRBJ1-2 - TRBV28 ASSSFRQGDYGYT